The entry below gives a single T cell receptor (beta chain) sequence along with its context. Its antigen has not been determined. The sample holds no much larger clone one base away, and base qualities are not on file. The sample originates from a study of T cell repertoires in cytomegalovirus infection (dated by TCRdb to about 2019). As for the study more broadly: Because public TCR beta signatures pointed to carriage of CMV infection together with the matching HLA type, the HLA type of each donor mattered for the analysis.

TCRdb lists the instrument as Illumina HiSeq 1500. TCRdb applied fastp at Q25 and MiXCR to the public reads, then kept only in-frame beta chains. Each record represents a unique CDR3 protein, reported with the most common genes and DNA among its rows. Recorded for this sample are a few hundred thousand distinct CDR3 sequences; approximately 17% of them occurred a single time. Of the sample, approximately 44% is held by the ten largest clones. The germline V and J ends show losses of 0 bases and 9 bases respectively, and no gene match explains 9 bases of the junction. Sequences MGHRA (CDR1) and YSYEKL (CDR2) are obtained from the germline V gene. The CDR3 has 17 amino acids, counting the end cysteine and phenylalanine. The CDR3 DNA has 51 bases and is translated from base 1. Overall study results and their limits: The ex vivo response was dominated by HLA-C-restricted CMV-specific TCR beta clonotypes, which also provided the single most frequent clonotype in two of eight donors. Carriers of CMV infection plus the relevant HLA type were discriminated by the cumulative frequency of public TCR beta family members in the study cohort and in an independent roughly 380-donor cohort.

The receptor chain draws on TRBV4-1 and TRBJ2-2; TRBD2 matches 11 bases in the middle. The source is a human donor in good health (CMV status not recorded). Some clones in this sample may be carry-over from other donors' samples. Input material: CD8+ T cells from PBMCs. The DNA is TGCGCCAGCAGCCAAGACCGACTAGCGGGGTCCACGCGGGAGCTGTTTTTT. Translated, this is CASSQDRLAGSTRELFF.